This is a list of T cell receptor beta chains from one sample in a study of Ad26.COV2.S vaccination and SARS-CoV-2 variants. The assay was immunoSEQ multiplex PCR, and TCRdb's table has in-frame clones only and misses some. The sample records 360,000 or so clones, roughly 87% being singletons. The sequences come from peripheral blood, collected in a trial of Ad26.COV2.S vaccine versus placebo. Receptors were obtained from a person aged 18-65 years who received the Ad26.COV2.S COVID-19 vaccine or a placebo. Each CDR3 is given with its conserved first and last residue. The order of the fields is D gene, clone size, V gene, J gene, CDR3 DNA, CDR3 protein. A D gene is named only where the DNA matches it firmly. Only some rows state a clone size, as once, few, many or a class for expanded clones.

D: NA; size: few; V: TRBV6-2/TRBV6-3; J: TRBJ1-2; DNA: TGTGCCAGCAGTTACTCGATGAATGGCTACACCTTC; CDR3: CASSYSMNGYTF
D: NA; size: few; V: TRBV19; J: TRBJ2-2; DNA: TGTGCCAGTAGTATACCCGTGACCGGGGAGCTGTTTTTT; CDR3: CASSIPVTGELFF
D: NA; size: NA; V: TRBV27; J: TRBJ2-3; DNA: TGTGCCAGCAGTCTAACCCCCTCGACTATCGCTGGCACAGATACGCAGTATTTT; CDR3: CASSLTPSTIAGTDTQYF
D: NA; size: NA; V: TRBV7-9; J: TRBJ2-7; DNA: TGTGCCAGCAGCTCCGCGGGGAGCTCCTACGAGCAGTACTTC; CDR3: CASSSAGSSYEQYF
D: NA; size: NA; V: TRBV5-6; J: TRBJ2-2; DNA: TGTGCCAGCAGCCTGACAGCAAACACCGGGGAGCTGTTTTTT; CDR3: CASSLTANTGELFF
D: TRBD2; size: NA; V: TRBV13; J: TRBJ2-3; DNA: TGTGCCAGCAGCTTCTCGACCCGACTAGCGGGGGGGCACACAGATACGCAGTATTTT; CDR3: CASSFSTRLAGGHTDTQYF
D: TRBD1; size: NA; V: TRBV19; J: TRBJ1-4; DNA: TGTGCCAGTAGTATGGGACAGTATAATGAAAAACTGTTTTTT; CDR3: CASSMGQYNEKLFF
D: NA; size: NA; V: TRBV9; J: TRBJ2-7; DNA: TGTGCCAGCAGCGTAGGACTGGGAGCCTACGAGCAGTACTTC; CDR3: CASSVGLGAYEQYF
D: NA; size: NA; V: TRBV12-3/TRBV12-4; J: TRBJ2-7; DNA: TGTGCCAGCAGTTTAGCGCGTCTCCGCGAGCAGTACTTC; CDR3: CASSLARLREQYF
D: TRBD1; size: NA; V: TRBV6-1; J: TRBJ2-7; DNA: TGTGCCAGCAGTGAGGGACAGGGGTCGTACGAGCAGTACTTC; CDR3: CASSEGQGSYEQYF
D: TRBD1; size: NA; V: TRBV7-3; J: TRBJ1-1; DNA: TGTGCCAGCAGCTTAACGGGACAGGGTGCCACTGAAGCTTTCTTT; CDR3: CASSLTGQGATEAFF
D: TRBD1; size: NA; V: TRBV5-8; J: TRBJ1-2; DNA: TGTGCCAGCAGCTTGGGTGGTACAGGGGGGAGGTACAACTATGGCTACACCTTC; CDR3: CASSLGGTGGRYNYGYTF
D: NA; size: NA; V: TRBV29-1; J: TRBJ1-2; DNA: TGCAGCGTTGATAGACAAGGCTATGGCTACACCTTC; CDR3: CSVDRQGYGYTF
D: NA; size: once; V: TRBV28; J: TRBJ1-5; DNA: TGTGCCAGCAGCCAAATCAATCAGCCCCAGCATTTT; CDR3: CASSQINQPQHF
D: NA; size: NA; V: TRBV11-2; J: TRBJ2-5; DNA: TGTGCCAGCAGCTTTGGTACTTGGGGGCAAGAGACCCAGTACTTC; CDR3: CASSFGTWGQETQYF
D: NA; size: NA; V: TRBV6-5; J: TRBJ1-5; DNA: TGTGCCAGCAATGCCGGAGGGTACAGTAGCACCCAGCATTTT; CDR3: CASNAGGYSSTQHF
D: NA; size: NA; V: TRBV19; J: TRBJ1-1; DNA: TGTGCCAGTATTAGTCACGGGAACACTGAAGCTTTCTTT; CDR3: CASISHGNTEAFF
D: TRBD1; size: NA; V: TRBV7-6; J: TRBJ2-3; DNA: TGTGCCAGCAGCTTTCAATTCGGACAGGGGACGGCAGATACGCAGTATTTT; CDR3: CASSFQFGQGTADTQYF
D: TRBD1; size: NA; V: TRBV6-1; J: TRBJ2-5; DNA: TGTGCCAGCAGTGACGGGGACAGGGGAGAGGAGACCCAGTACTTC; CDR3: CASSDGDRGEETQYF
D: NA; size: NA; V: TRBV7-3; J: TRBJ2-7; DNA: TGTGCCGGCAGCTTAGCCCCGGATGCGGGGGAGCAGTACTTC; CDR3: CAGSLAPDAGEQYF
D: TRBD1; size: NA; V: TRBV11-2; J: TRBJ1-5; DNA: TGTGCCAGCAGCTTAGATCGGGGACAGGCGAGAAATCAGCCCCAGCATTTT; CDR3: CASSLDRGQARNQPQHF
D: NA; size: NA; V: TRBV18; J: TRBJ2-7; DNA: TGTGCCAGCTCACCACCGGGGGGTCTGGAGCAGTACTTC; CDR3: CASSPPGGLEQYF
D: TRBD2; size: NA; V: TRBV3-1/TRBV3-2; J: TRBJ2-3; DNA: TGTGCCAGCCTGGGACTAGAGGAAGATACGCAGTATTTT; CDR3: CASLGLEEDTQYF
D: TRBD1; size: NA; V: TRBV7-9; J: TRBJ2-5; DNA: TGTGCCAGCAGCTTAACAGGGGGCTCCCAAGAGACCCAGTACTTC; CDR3: CASSLTGGSQETQYF
D: NA; size: NA; V: TRBV12-3/TRBV12-4; J: TRBJ2-5; DNA: TGTGCCAGCAGTCAGGGGCGTAGAGAGACCCAGTACTTC; CDR3: CASSQGRRETQYF
D: NA; size: once; V: TRBV5-6; J: TRBJ1-6; DNA: TGTGCCAGCAGCCGGGACAATTCCTCCTATAATTCACCCCTCCACTTT; CDR3: CASSRDNSSYNSPLHF
D: NA; size: NA; V: TRBV7-3; J: TRBJ1-2; DNA: TGTGCCAGCAGCCAAGGGACTCTGGTACGATATGGCTACACCTTC; CDR3: CASSQGTLVRYGYTF
D: NA; size: NA; V: TRBV27; J: TRBJ2-7; DNA: TGTGCCAGCAGTGAGGGCGGGACAGTATCCTACGAGCAGTACTTC; CDR3: CASSEGGTVSYEQYF
D: TRBD1; size: NA; V: TRBV7-6; J: TRBJ1-6; DNA: TGTGCCAGCAGCCAGGTAGACAGGGCGTCACCCCTCCACTTT; CDR3: CASSQVDRASPLHF
D: NA; size: once; V: TRBV10-3; J: TRBJ1-6; DNA: TGTGCCATCAGTAAGGACTATAATTCACCCCTCCACTTT; CDR3: CAISKDYNSPLHF
D: NA; size: few; V: TRBV9; J: TRBJ2-7; DNA: TGTGCCAGCAGCGCGACAGTAAATACCTACGAGCAGTACTTC; CDR3: CASSATVNTYEQYF
D: TRBD2; size: NA; V: TRBV29-1; J: TRBJ2-3; DNA: TGCAGCTCAAGCGGGGTCCTCACAGATACGCAGTATTTT; CDR3: CSSSGVLTDTQYF
D: TRBD1; size: NA; V: TRBV5-1; J: TRBJ1-2; DNA: TGCGCCAGCAGCTTGGGGGCCGGGACAGGATCGCGGGATGGCTACACCTTC; CDR3: CASSLGAGTGSRDGYTF
D: NA; size: NA; V: TRBV11-2; J: TRBJ2-2; DNA: TGTGCCAGCAGCTCCCCCCAAAACAGGGTTGGCGCCGGGGAGCTGTTTTTT; CDR3: CASSSPQNRVGAGELFF
D: NA; size: NA; V: TRBV7-8; J: TRBJ1-1; DNA: TGTGCCAGCAATCCGGGGGTGGGTACGATCGGCACTGAAGCTTTCTTT; CDR3: CASNPGVGTIGTEAFF
D: NA; size: NA; V: TRBV10-3; J: TRBJ1-2; DNA: TGTGCCATCAGTGAGTCACAGGCAACTTGGTATGGCTACACCTTC; CDR3: CAISESQATWYGYTF
D: TRBD1; size: NA; V: TRBV10-3; J: TRBJ1-2; DNA: TGTGCCATCAGCGGGACAGGGAGGGACTATGGCTACACCTTC; CDR3: CAISGTGRDYGYTF
D: TRBD2; size: NA; V: TRBV10-3; J: TRBJ2-1; DNA: TGTGCCATCAGTGCCACTAGCGGGGGGGACAATGAGCAGTTCTTC; CDR3: CAISATSGGDNEQFF
D: TRBD1; size: NA; V: TRBV4-2; J: TRBJ1-1; DNA: TGTGCCAGCAGCCAAGATGGAGCAGGGGGGATTGAAGCTTTCTTT; CDR3: CASSQDGAGGIEAFF
D: NA; size: NA; V: TRBV27; J: TRBJ1-5; DNA: TGTGCCAGCAGTCCGCGAACGGGGGGCACTCAGCCCCAGCATTTT; CDR3: CASSPRTGGTQPQHF
D: TRBD1; size: NA; V: TRBV19; J: TRBJ2-7; DNA: TGTGCCAGTAGTGGACTCCACAGGGGCAACAACTACGAGCAGTACTTC; CDR3: CASSGLHRGNNYEQYF
D: NA; size: NA; V: TRBV6-1; J: TRBJ2-1; DNA: TGTGCCAGCAGTGAATTGGACTGGATAGGTGAGCAGTTCTTC; CDR3: CASSELDWIGEQFF
D: NA; size: few; V: TRBV11-2; J: TRBJ2-7; DNA: TGTGCCAGCACCTCCTCGACGGCGAGCTCCTACGAGCAGTACTTC; CDR3: CASTSSTASSYEQYF